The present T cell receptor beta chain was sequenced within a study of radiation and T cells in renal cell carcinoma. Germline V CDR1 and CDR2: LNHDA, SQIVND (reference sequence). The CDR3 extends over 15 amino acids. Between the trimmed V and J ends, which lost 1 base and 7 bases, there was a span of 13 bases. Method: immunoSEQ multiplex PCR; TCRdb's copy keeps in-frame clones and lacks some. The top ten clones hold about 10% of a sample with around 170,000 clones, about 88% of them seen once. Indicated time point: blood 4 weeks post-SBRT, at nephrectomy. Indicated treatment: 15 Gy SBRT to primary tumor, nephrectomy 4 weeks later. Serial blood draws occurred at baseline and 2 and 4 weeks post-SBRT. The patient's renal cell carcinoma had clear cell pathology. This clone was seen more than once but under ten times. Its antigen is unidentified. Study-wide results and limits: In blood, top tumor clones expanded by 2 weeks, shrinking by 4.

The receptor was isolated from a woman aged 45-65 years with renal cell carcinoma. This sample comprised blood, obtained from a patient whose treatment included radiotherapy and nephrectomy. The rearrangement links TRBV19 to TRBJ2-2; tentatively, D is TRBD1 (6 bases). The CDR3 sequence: CASSIGQGSIGELFF. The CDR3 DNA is TGTGCCAGTAGTATAGGGCAGGGGAGTATCGGGGAGCTGTTTTTT.